This entry features one T cell receptor beta chain sequence. The CDR3 contains 15 residues. The germline gives CDR1 SEHNR, CDR2 FQNEAQ (reference sequence). The trim removed 4 bases at V and 4 bases at J, leaving 5 bases unmatched. The data belong to a study of blood T cell repertoires in COVID-19. Clones were read by immunoSEQ multiplex PCR, and TCRdb kept only the in-frame ones, dropping some. The sample lists about 200,000 clones, 70% to 90% seen once, with roughly a fifth in the top ten. The chain joins TRBV7-9 to TRBJ2-1, with 9 bases lining up with TRBD2. The sample consisted of peripheral blood. The clonotype comes from a man in his sixties with active or convalescent COVID-19. The DNA for the CDR3 is TGTGCCAGCAGCTCAAGAGCGGGGGGATACAATGAGCAGTTCTTC. Translated, it gives CASSSRAGGYNEQFF. The entire variable domain, with the rest obtained from reference TRBV7-9 and TRBJ2-1, is as follows: DTGVSQNPRHKITKRGQNVTFRCDPISEHNRLYWYRQTLGQGPEFLTYFQNEAQLEKSRLLSDRFSAERPKGSFSTLEIQRTEQGDSAMYLCASSSRAGGYNEQFFGPGTRLTVL.